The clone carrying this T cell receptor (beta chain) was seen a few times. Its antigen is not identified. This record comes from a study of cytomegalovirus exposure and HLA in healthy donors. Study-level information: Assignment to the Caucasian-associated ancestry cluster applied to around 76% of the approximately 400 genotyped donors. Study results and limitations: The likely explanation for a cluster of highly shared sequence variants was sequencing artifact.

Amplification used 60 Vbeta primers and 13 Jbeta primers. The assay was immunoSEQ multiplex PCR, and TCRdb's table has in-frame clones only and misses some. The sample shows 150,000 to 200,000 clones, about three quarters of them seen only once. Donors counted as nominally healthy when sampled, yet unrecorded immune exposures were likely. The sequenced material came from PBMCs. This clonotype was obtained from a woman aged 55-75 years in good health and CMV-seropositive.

CDR3 in amino acids: CASSPRTGYNEQFF. The CDR3 nucleotides are TGTGCCAGCTCACCTCGGACAGGATACAATGAGCAGTTCTTC. This chain uses TRBV18 with TRBJ2-1; 7 bases fit TRBD1. CDR1 is KGHSH, CDR2 LQKENI, per germline. V was clipped by 3 bases and J by 4 bases; unmatched bases: 3. The CDR3 loop spans 14 amino acids.